A selection of T cell receptor beta chains follows, all from one sample in a study of blood T cell repertoires in COVID-19. TCRdb's table, derived via immunoSEQ multiplex PCR, lists solely in-frame clones and lacks some. The table lists 120,000 or so clones, about 80% of them singletons. Sequencing was performed on peripheral blood. All receptors come from a human donor in a cohort sampled during active COVID-19. CDR3s include the opening cysteine and the closing phenylalanine or tryptophan. D genes are given only for firm matches. A row's size may be missing; if present it is once, few, many or a size class.

CDR3aa: CASSARQQTNTEAFF
CDR3nt: TGTGCCAGCAGCGCGCGACAGCAAACGAACACTGAAGCTTTCTTT
v_gene: TRBV7-8
len: 15
d_gene: -
abundance: once
j_gene: TRBJ1-1

CDR3aa: CASSMRAGGNEQFF
CDR3nt: TGTGCCAGTAGTATGCGGGCAGGGGGCAATGAGCAGTTCTTC
v_gene: TRBV19
len: 14
d_gene: TRBD1
abundance: -
j_gene: TRBJ2-1

CDR3aa: CASSKTSGADTQYF
CDR3nt: TGTGCCAGCAGCAAAACTAGCGGGGCGGATACGCAGTATTTT
v_gene: TRBV7-3
len: 14
d_gene: TRBD2
abundance: -
j_gene: TRBJ2-3

CDR3aa: CASSLGSGRGNEQFF
CDR3nt: TGCGCCAGCAGCTTGGGTAGCGGGCGAGGCAATGAGCAGTTCTTC
v_gene: TRBV5-1
len: 15
d_gene: TRBD2
abundance: -
j_gene: TRBJ2-1

CDR3aa: CASSRSGTGGPQGQYF
CDR3nt: TGTGCCAGCAGCCGTTCCGGGACAGGGGGCCCCCAGGGGCAGTACTTC
v_gene: TRBV28
len: 16
d_gene: TRBD1
abundance: once
j_gene: TRBJ2-7

CDR3aa: CATSETSGYTDTQYF
CDR3nt: TGTGCCACCTCCGAGACTAGCGGATACACAGATACGCAGTATTTT
v_gene: TRBV27
len: 15
d_gene: TRBD2
abundance: -
j_gene: TRBJ2-3

CDR3aa: CASSHGTGGGYTF
CDR3nt: TGTGCCAGTAGTCACGGGACAGGGGGTGGCTACACCTTC
v_gene: TRBV19
len: 13
d_gene: TRBD1
abundance: few
j_gene: TRBJ1-2

CDR3aa: CASSRPQGWGYTF
CDR3nt: TGTGCCAGCAGTCGGCCTCAGGGCTGGGGCTACACCTTC
v_gene: TRBV28
len: 13
d_gene: -
abundance: -
j_gene: TRBJ1-2

CDR3aa: CASSFSGEQYF
CDR3nt: TGTGCCAGCAGTTTCAGCGGCGAGCAGTACTTC
v_gene: TRBV12-3/TRBV12-4
len: 11
d_gene: -
abundance: -
j_gene: TRBJ2-7

CDR3aa: CASSLLSRAKRSEQYF
CDR3nt: TGTGCCAGCAGTTTATTATCCAGGGCAAAGAGGTCCGAGCAGTACTTC
v_gene: TRBV27
len: 16
d_gene: -
abundance: -
j_gene: TRBJ2-7

CDR3aa: CASRSGEKLFF
CDR3nt: TGCGCCAGCAGGTCCGGTGAAAAACTGTTTTTT
v_gene: TRBV5-1
len: 11
d_gene: -
abundance: -
j_gene: TRBJ1-4

CDR3aa: CASRLGGGMLIESTDTQYF
CDR3nt: TGTGCAAGTCGCTTAGGCGGGGGTATGCTAATCGAATCCACAGATACGCAGTATTTT
v_gene: TRBV12-2
len: 19
d_gene: -
abundance: -
j_gene: TRBJ2-3

CDR3aa: CASRLSGTRTDTQYF
CDR3nt: TGTGCCAGCAGGCTAAGCGGGACACGCACAGATACGCAGTATTTT
v_gene: TRBV28
len: 15
d_gene: -
abundance: -
j_gene: TRBJ2-3

CDR3aa: CASSHPGQTLGGGYTF
CDR3nt: TGTGCCAGCAGCCACCCAGGACAGACTCTCGGAGGTGGCTACACCTTC
v_gene: TRBV3-1/TRBV3-2
len: 16
d_gene: -
abundance: once
j_gene: TRBJ1-2

CDR3aa: CASSPVYEQYF
CDR3nt: TGTGCCAGCAGCCCAGTTTACGAGCAGTACTTC
v_gene: TRBV9
len: 11
d_gene: -
abundance: -
j_gene: TRBJ2-7

CDR3aa: CASSHGVNGYTF
CDR3nt: TGTGCCAGCAGCCACGGGGTGAATGGCTACACCTTC
v_gene: TRBV7-9
len: 12
d_gene: -
abundance: -
j_gene: TRBJ1-2

CDR3aa: CASSRDRGNPGGYTF
CDR3nt: TGTGCCAGCAGCCGAGACAGGGGGAATCCGGGTGGCTACACCTTC
v_gene: TRBV7-8
len: 15
d_gene: TRBD1
abundance: -
j_gene: TRBJ1-2

CDR3aa: CASSYGQGASGNTIYF
CDR3nt: TGTGCCAGCAGTTACGGGCAGGGGGCCTCTGGAAACACCATATATTTT
v_gene: TRBV6-5
len: 16
d_gene: TRBD1
abundance: -
j_gene: TRBJ1-3

CDR3aa: CASSTFSSGGRYEQYF
CDR3nt: TGTGCCAGCAGTACGTTCTCTAGCGGGGGACGATACGAGCAGTACTTC
v_gene: TRBV6-2/TRBV6-3
len: 16
d_gene: TRBD2
abundance: many
j_gene: TRBJ2-7

CDR3aa: CASSLGAGWNEKLFF
CDR3nt: TGTGCCAGCAGCTTAGGGGCAGGGTGGAATGAAAAACTGTTTTTT
v_gene: TRBV7-2
len: 15
d_gene: -
abundance: -
j_gene: TRBJ1-4

CDR3aa: CASSLAGGPWNEQFF
CDR3nt: TGTGCCAGCAGTCTAGCGGGGGGGCCTTGGAATGAGCAGTTCTTC
v_gene: TRBV7-9
len: 15
d_gene: TRBD2
abundance: once
j_gene: TRBJ2-1

CDR3aa: CASRPPGTVTDTQYF
CDR3nt: TGTGCCAGCAGGCCCCCCGGGACTGTCACAGATACGCAGTATTTT
v_gene: TRBV7-8
len: 15
d_gene: -
abundance: -
j_gene: TRBJ2-3

CDR3aa: CASTPDRVGYTF
CDR3nt: TGTGCCAGCACCCCAGACAGGGTCGGCTACACCTTC
v_gene: TRBV6-5
len: 12
d_gene: TRBD1
abundance: -
j_gene: TRBJ1-2

CDR3aa: CASRRPSNEKLFF
CDR3nt: TGTGCCAGCAGGCGGCCTAGTAATGAAAAACTGTTTTTT
v_gene: TRBV28
len: 13
d_gene: -
abundance: -
j_gene: TRBJ1-4

CDR3aa: CASIQMAGESGELFF
CDR3nt: TGCGCCAGCATCCAAATGGCGGGGGAATCCGGGGAGCTGTTTTTT
v_gene: TRBV5-1
len: 15
d_gene: TRBD2
abundance: -
j_gene: TRBJ2-2

CDR3aa: CAWSRGGEQYF
CDR3nt: TGTGCCTGGAGTAGGGGTGGAGAGCAGTACTTC
v_gene: TRBV30
len: 11
d_gene: -
abundance: -
j_gene: TRBJ2-7

CDR3aa: CASSLSFVAASYEQYF
CDR3nt: TGTGCCAGCAGCTTGAGTTTCGTGGCGGCCTCCTACGAGCAGTACTTC
v_gene: TRBV7-2
len: 16
d_gene: -
abundance: few
j_gene: TRBJ2-7

CDR3aa: CASSEPGTGIREQYF
CDR3nt: TGTGCCAGCAGTGAACCCGGGACAGGGATCCGCGAGCAGTACTTC
v_gene: TRBV25-1
len: 15
d_gene: TRBD1
abundance: few
j_gene: TRBJ2-7

CDR3aa: CASSLASSAGGSEQYF
CDR3nt: TGTGCCAGCAGCTTGGCATCATCCGCCGGAGGGAGCGAGCAGTACTTC
v_gene: TRBV5-4
len: 16
d_gene: -
abundance: -
j_gene: TRBJ2-7

CDR3aa: CASSRRQGEDQPQHF
CDR3nt: TGTGCCAGTAGTCGCAGACAGGGTGAGGATCAGCCCCAGCATTTT
v_gene: TRBV19
len: 15
d_gene: TRBD1
abundance: -
j_gene: TRBJ1-5

CDR3aa: CASSPTLGSGNTIYF
CDR3nt: TGCGCCAGCAGCCCAACCCTCGGGTCTGGAAACACCATATATTTT
v_gene: TRBV4-3
len: 15
d_gene: -
abundance: -
j_gene: TRBJ1-3

CDR3aa: CASSLGAQGLLSAFF
CDR3nt: TGTGCCAGCAGTTTAGGGGCACAGGGTTTGTTGTCAGCTTTCTTT
v_gene: TRBV28
len: 15
d_gene: -
abundance: -
j_gene: TRBJ1-1

CDR3aa: CATSDFGTGGQETQYF
CDR3nt: TGTGCCACCAGTGATTTTGGGACAGGGGGCCAAGAGACCCAGTACTTC
v_gene: TRBV24-1
len: 16
d_gene: TRBD1
abundance: -
j_gene: TRBJ2-5